The 25 T cell receptor beta chains in this list originate from one sample, sequenced in a study of T cells in Graves' hyperthyroidism and ophthalmopathy. TCR beta CDR3 sequences were amplified from RNA transcripts. TCR CDR3 regions were first amplified by RT-PCR with HTBI primers. In TCRdb, the multiplex PCR reads were re-called with MiXCR into one record per CDR3 protein. The sample shows some 210,000 distinct CDR3 sequences, roughly 17% of them seen only once. The sequenced sample consisted of blood. The receptors were gathered from a man between 50 and 59 years old with Graves' hyperthyroidism.

Ten or more counts support this clonotype. This chain joins TRBV20-1 and TRBJ2-5, with 11 bases that match TRBD1. V was clipped by 3 bases and J by 5 bases; unmatched bases: 5. CDR3 length equals 14 residues. Germline loops: CDR1 DFQATT, CDR2 SNEGSKA (reference sequence). The CDR3 nucleotides are TGCAGTGCTAGTCCCGGGACAGGGGGGGAGACCCAGTACTTC. Residues: CSASPGTGGETQYF.

This clonotype appeared many times. The rearrangement links TRBV28 to TRBJ1-1; D is unresolved. V shed 7 bases and J shed 9 bases, with 18 bases lying between them. The CDR3 contains 13 residues. Germline values: CDR1 MDHEN, CDR2 SYDVKM. CDR3 bases: TGTGCCAGCACTGTAACAGATTCCCGAAAAGCTTTCTTT. The encoded protein is CASTVTDSRKAFF.

The rearrangement uses TRBV7-9 and TRBJ2-3, with 8 bases identical to TRBD2. The germline CDR1 and CDR2 sequences are SEHNR and FQNEAQ (reference sequence). CDR3 length: 19 amino acids. The V gene end was trimmed by 5 bases and the J gene end by 3 bases; junction bases not matched to a gene: 19. CDR3 DNA sequence: TGTGCCAGCAGCATCCGGGGTAGGCTAAGCGGGAGAAGGACAGATACGCAGTATTTT. It codes for CASSIRGRLSGRRTDTQYF.

Details on this clonotype: A read error may produce the germline difference seen at one junction end. J is TRBJ1-1 and V is TRBV10-1; D remains ambiguous. Germline V gene sequence: CDR1 WNHNN, CDR2 SYGVQD (reference sequence). The CDR3 totals 10 residues. CDR3 residues: CATFTMEASF. The CDR3 DNA reads TGCGCCACCTTTACTATGGAAGCTTCCTTT.

This clonotype appeared a few times. A much larger clone sits a single nucleotide away, making a read error possible. This chain uses TRBV3-1 with TRBJ2-3; TRBD2 matches 8 bases. J gave up 8 bases and V 4 bases, and 11 bases lay outside the gene matches. The CDR3 spans 15 residues. Germline-derived CDR1 and CDR2 are LGHDT and YNNKEL (reference sequence). The CDR3 DNA follows: TGTGCCAGCAGCCTAACAGCGGGAGTAGGAGGTACGCAGTATTTT. Translating gives CASSLTAGVGGTQYF.

This clonotype was counted between two and nine times. The chain carries TRBV7-6 and TRBJ2-7, with 8 positions matching TRBD2. Germline CDR1 SGHVS, CDR2 FNYEAQ. This CDR3 is built from 16 residues. Trimming cost V 0 bases and J 0 bases; bases outside gene matches: 4. The CDR3 DNA sequence: TGTGCCAGCAGCTTAGCGGTGAGCGGGGGCTCCTACGAGCAGTACTTC. It specifies CASSLAVSGGSYEQYF.

This clonotype was counted a few times. The rearrangement links TRBV19 to TRBJ2-3; a weak D match, TRBD2 (5 bases). This CDR3 is 14 amino acids long. Trimming took off 6 bases at V and 2 bases at J, with 12 bases between the two ends. Germline V gene sequence: CDR1 LNHDA, CDR2 SQIVND (reference sequence). CDR3 loop: CASSLGLITDTQYF. In nucleotides, the CDR3 is TGTGCCAGTAGCCTCGGACTGATCACAGATACGCAGTATTTT.

This clonotype was observed at least ten times. The genes are TRBV7-9 and TRBJ2-5; either TRBD1 or TRBD2 may fit D (5 bases each). From germline, CDR1 is SEHNR and CDR2 FQNEAQ (reference sequence). V shed 1 base and J shed 3 bases, with 18 bases lying between them. The CDR3 has 17 residues. CDR3 sequence: CASSLGSGAPAKETQYF. Written as DNA, the CDR3 is TGTGCCAGCAGCTTAGGGTCCGGGGCGCCGGCCAAAGAGACCCAGTACTTC.

This clonotype was detected many times. J is TRBJ2-1 and V is TRBV7-9, with D unclear. The CDR3 totals 14 residues. Germline V gives CDR1 SEHNR, CDR2 FQNEAQ (reference sequence). Trimming stripped 7 bases from V and 6 bases from J, with 16 bases between. CDR3 DNA sequence: TGTGCCAGCACCGACTTGACTGGGCCCAATGAGCAGTTCTTC. Its translation: CASTDLTGPNEQFF.

V gene TRBV5-1 combines with J gene TRBJ1-1; D unresolved. The CDR3 extends over 14 amino acids. Trimming shortened V by 10 bases and J by 2 bases, and 18 bases separated the two germline ends. The germline V gene has CDR1 SGHRS and CDR2 YFSETQ. This chain's CDR3 is CAGGTDGFNTEAFF. CDR3 DNA: TGCGCCGGCGGAACTGACGGCTTTAACACTGAAGCTTTCTTT.

Ten or more counts support this clonotype. The chain carries TRBV7-2 and TRBJ2-1, with TRBD1 matching over 11 bases. CDR1 is SGHTA, CDR2 FQGNSA, per germline. The V segment lost 1 base and the J segment 0 bases; nucleotides outside the gene matches: 2. The CDR3 length is 17 residues. CDR3 coding DNA: TGTGCCAGCAGCTTAGTTGGGACAGGGGGCTCCTACAATGAGCAGTTCTTC. Protein sequence: CASSLVGTGGSYNEQFF.

This rearrangement joins TRBV15 to TRBJ2-5; TRBD2 matches at 14 bases. Per germline, CDR1 LNHNV and CDR2 YYDKDF (reference sequence). The length of the CDR3 is 18 residues. With 3 bases clipped from V and 5 bases from J, the junction kept 11 bases outside the gene matches. The CDR3 nucleotides read TGTGCCACCAGCAGGTACGGACTAGCGGGAGGTTTTGGTGAGACCCAGTACTTC. Amino acid sequence: CATSRYGLAGGFGETQYF.

Only a few counts were recorded for this clonotype. V gene TRBV9 combines with J gene TRBJ2-6, with D unresolved. V shed 2 bases and J shed 0 bases, with 6 bases lying between them. The CDR3 runs 15 residues. Germline lookup yields CDR1 SGDLS and CDR2 YYNGEE. The CDR3 protein is CASSVGYSGANVLTF. The CDR3 DNA reads as TGTGCCAGCAGCGTCGGCTACTCTGGGGCCAACGTCCTGACTTTC.

This clonotype was seen many times. V and J are TRBV10-3 and TRBJ1-5; D is ambiguous. Germline CDR1 is ENHRY and CDR2 is SYGVKD. The CDR3 runs 16 residues. Trimming removed 3 bases at V and 0 bases at J, with 12 bases between. The CDR3 nucleotides are TGTGCCATCAGTGAAGGCGGTCAGTTTAGCAATCAGCCCCAGCATTTT. Its protein is CAISEGGQFSNQPQHF.

This CDR3 is CASSAQGTEQYF. The CDR3 DNA reads TGTGCCAGCAGTGCTCAAGGGACCGAGCAGTACTTC. This chain uses TRBV12-3 or TRBV12-4 with TRBJ2-7; D is perhaps TRBD1 or TRBD2 (5 bases each). The CDR3 covers 12 residues. The V end lost 5 bases, the J end lost 6 bases, and 11 bases lay between the germline ends.

The table lists this clonotype with many counts. The rearrangement joins TRBV28 to TRBJ1-2; 7 bases line up with TRBD1. The CDR3 runs 13 residues. The junction had 5 bases not matched to a gene; V was cut back by 6 bases and J by 4 bases. Germline V gene lookup returns CDR1 MDHEN and CDR2 SYDVKM. The CDR3 DNA is TGTGCCAGCAGCAAGGGACAGCTCTATGGCTACACCTTC. Protein: CASSKGQLYGYTF.

This clonotype was seen at least ten times. V gene TRBV7-8 combines with J gene TRBJ2-1; 12 bases agree with TRBD2. This CDR3 has 18 residues. CDR1 is SGHVS and CDR2 is FQNEAQ in the germline V gene. J gave up 7 bases and V 2 bases, and 12 bases lay outside the gene matches. The CDR3 coding sequence is TGTGCCAGCAGCTTATTTTCTAGCGGGAGGGCGGGTGAGAATGAGCAGTTCTTC. Protein sequence: CASSLFSSGRAGENEQFF.

To note about this clonotype: A read error may be the cause here, since a much bigger clone is one base away. This chain joins TRBV2 and TRBJ2-3, with TRBD2 as a possible D gene (6 bases). The CDR3 totals 14 residues. The germline gives CDR1 SNHLY, CDR2 FYNNEI. DNA for the CDR3: TGTGCCAGTAACCGGGACGGGAGCACAGATACGCGGTATTTT. This encodes CASNRDGSTDTRYF.

This clonotype was picked up a small number of times. This chain connects TRBV5-1 to TRBJ2-1; D unclear. Germline CDR1 is SGHRS and CDR2 is YFSETQ. V dropped 5 bases and J dropped 10 bases, with 10 bases sitting between them. CDR3 length: 11 residues. The CDR3 loop is CASRDQAEQFF. Written as DNA, the CDR3 is TGCGCCAGCAGAGACCAGGCCGAGCAGTTCTTC.

There are a few counts of this clonotype. This chain uses TRBV18 with TRBJ1-6; 8 nucleotides agree with TRBD1. The trim removed 2 bases at V and 7 bases at J, leaving 1 base unmatched. The CDR3 is made up of 14 amino acids. Germline assignment: CDR1 KGHSH and CDR2 LQKENI. As DNA, the CDR3 is TGTGCCAGCTCACCAACAGGGGGAAATTCACCCCTCCACTTT. This translates into CASSPTGGNSPLHF. The full variable domain, completed using reference TRBV18 and TRBJ1-6, is NAGVMQNPRHLVRRRGQEARLRCSPMKGHSHVYWYRQLPEEGLKFMVYLQKENIIDESGMPKERFSAEFPKEGPSILRIQQVVRGDSAAYFCASSPTGGNSPLHFGNGTRLTVT.

This clonotype showed up many times. V is TRBV6-1 and J is TRBJ1-1; D gene uncertain. The CDR3 spans 16 residues. CDR1 is MNHNS and CDR2 is SASEGT in the germline V gene. Trimming left V 9 bases short and J 3 bases short, with 23 bases between. The chain's CDR3 is CASYKALGIPHTEAFF. The CDR3 nucleotides are TGTGCCAGTTACAAAGCCTTGGGAATCCCTCACACTGAAGCTTTCTTT.

A few counts support this clonotype. The chain carries TRBV6-2 or TRBV6-3 and TRBJ1-1; 10 bases match TRBD1. CDR1 is MNHEY and CDR2 is SVGEGT in the germline V gene. The trim removed 6 bases at V and 5 bases at J, leaving 12 bases unmatched. This CDR3 is 16 amino acids long. The CDR3 sequence: CASSQNPGQGTTEAFF. In DNA, the CDR3 is TGTGCCAGCAGCCAGAATCCGGGACAGGGGACTACTGAAGCTTTCTTT.

This clonotype was detected many times. The V and J genes are TRBV20-1 and TRBJ2-5; 8 nucleotides match TRBD2. CDR3 size: 15 residues. CDR1 and CDR2 from the germline V gene are DFQATT and SNEGSKA (reference sequence). J was trimmed by 1 base and V by 7 bases; bases with no gene match: 11. CDR3 region: CSGGEAGGLQETQYF. DNA for the CDR3: TGCAGTGGGGGAGAGGCGGGAGGACTCCAAGAGACCCAGTACTTC.

This clonotype was observed a few times. This chain links TRBV6-1 with TRBJ2-5, with D maybe TRBD1 (5 bases). The V gene lost 6 bases and the J gene lost 2 bases, with 10 bases spanning the gap. CDR1 and CDR2 (germline): MNHNS, SASEGT. CDR3 size: 13 residues. This CDR3 reads CASSRVHQETQYF. Here the CDR3 DNA reads TGTGCCAGCAGCAGGGTCCATCAAGAGACCCAGTACTTC.

The chain carries TRBV20-1 and TRBJ2-5, with TRBD2 matching 8 bases. The CDR3 consists of 17 residues. The germline V gene encodes CDR1 DFQATT and CDR2 SNEGSKA (reference sequence). V trimming: 1 base; J trimming: 2 bases; junction bases outside the gene matches: 12. The CDR3 nucleotides read TGCAGTGCTAGAGTTGGCGGGAGGTCAGCCCCTCAAGAGACCCAGTACTTC. The encoded protein is CSARVGGRSAPQETQYF.